This entry concerns a single T cell receptor beta chain. Here immunoSEQ multiplex PCR was the method, and the copy in TCRdb shows in-frame clones only, minus some. Of around 200,000 clones in the sample, approximately 60% are singletons; the top ten hold about 9.4%. This entry is derived from a study of shared clonotypes between healthy human individuals. Germline CDR1 reads MNHEY; CDR2 reads SMNVEV (reference sequence). V lost 2 bases to trimming and J lost 7 bases, with 13 bases between them. The CDR3 is made up of 14 amino acids. The sample comprised memory CD4+ T cells sorted from blood. This sample's subset: CD45RA-negative fraction. The TCR originated in a man aged 25 to 40 in good health. The rearrangement joins TRBV27 to TRBJ2-3; D gene unclear. CDR3 sequence reads: CASSLRTPGYTQYF. CDR3 DNA: TGTGCCAGCAGTTTACGGACCCCCGGTTATACGCAGTATTTT.